The 4 T cell receptor beta chains in this list originate from one sample, sequenced in a study of blood T cell repertoires in COVID-19. Using immunoSEQ multiplex PCR, the repertoire was profiled, and TCRdb retains in-frame clones only, with some absent. The sample lists around 68,000 clones, about 81% occurring once. The sample consisted of peripheral blood. These receptors came from a human donor in a cohort sampled during active COVID-19.

The count of this clone is one. The V and J genes are TRBV11-2 and TRBJ2-3, with TRBD2 identical over 15 bases. This CDR3 is 17 amino acids long. CDR1 and CDR2 from the germline V gene are SGHAT and FQNNGV. V gave up 3 bases and J gave up 2 bases; unmatched junction bases: 3. CDR3 DNA: TGTGCCAGCAGCTTGAGGACTAGCGGGGGGGTCACAGATACGCAGTATTTT. Protein product: CASSLRTSGGVTDTQYF.

CDR3 in DNA: TGTGCCAGCACCATCCCCGGGACAGGGAACAATCAGCCCCAGCATTTT. It codes for CASTIPGTGNNQPQHF. The V gene is TRBV28, the J gene TRBJ1-5; 9 nucleotides line up with TRBD1. Germline V gene sequence: CDR1 MDHEN, CDR2 SYDVKM. With 7 bases clipped from V and 3 bases from J, the junction kept 10 bases outside the gene matches. The CDR3 totals 16 residues.

V usage is TRBV5-4 and J usage is TRBJ2-3; the match to TRBD2 covers 10 bases. The CDR3 length is 16 residues. Germline V gene data show CDR1 as SGHNT and CDR2 as YYREEE (reference sequence). The V and J ends lost 10 bases and 1 base, in that order; junction bases with no gene match: 12. CDR3 sequence (DNA): TGTGCCTCGGGGAGGGTAGCGGGGGGACGCACAGATACGCAGTATTTT. Amino acid sequence: CASGRVAGGRTDTQYF. Filled out from reference TRBV5-4 and TRBJ2-3, the complete variable domain reads ETGVTQSPTHLIKTRGQQVTLRCSSQSGHNTVSWYQQALGQGPQFIFQYYREEENGRGNFPPRFSGLQFPNYSSELNVNALELDDSALYLCASGRVAGGRTDTQYFGPGTRLTVL.

The V call is TRBV6-2 or TRBV6-3, the J call TRBJ1-2; D ambiguous. The CDR3 has 12 amino acids. Trimming shortened V by 6 bases and J by 5 bases, and 10 bases separated the two germline ends. Germline CDR1 is MNHEY and CDR2 is SVGEGT. The CDR3 DNA reads as TGTGCCAGCAGCCCCGTAATGTATGGCTACACCTTC. This encodes CASSPVMYGYTF.